This paragraph reports one TCR beta chain. Its specificity is not known. This record belongs to a study of blood T cells in healthy people across ages. Findings and caveats of the study: The donors' CMV status was not determined, possibly confounding changes in expanded clonotypes.

A second PCR, run for 7 to 11 cycles, used a sample-barcoded 5' primer plus a J-beta primer mix. Sequencing of every sample gave 2.5 million or more CDR3-containing paired-end reads. TCRdb itself ran the 5' RACE reads through MiXCR, one entry per CDR3 protein. Of approximately 360,000 distinct CDR3 sequences in the sample, roughly half are singletons; the top ten hold around 53%. This CDR3 contains 17 residues. With V trimmed by 2 bases and J by 0 bases, 6 bases remained unmatched. CDR1 and CDR2 from the germline V gene are MNHNS and SASEGT. The chain uses TRBV6-1 and TRBJ1-1; TRBD1 aligns across 10 bases. The sequenced sample consisted of blood. The sequence was obtained from a man between 60 and 70 years old in good health. The CDR3 is CASSERTGGEMNTEAFF. CDR3 in DNA: TGTGCCAGCAGTGAACGGACAGGGGGAGAAATGAACACTGAAGCTTTCTTT.